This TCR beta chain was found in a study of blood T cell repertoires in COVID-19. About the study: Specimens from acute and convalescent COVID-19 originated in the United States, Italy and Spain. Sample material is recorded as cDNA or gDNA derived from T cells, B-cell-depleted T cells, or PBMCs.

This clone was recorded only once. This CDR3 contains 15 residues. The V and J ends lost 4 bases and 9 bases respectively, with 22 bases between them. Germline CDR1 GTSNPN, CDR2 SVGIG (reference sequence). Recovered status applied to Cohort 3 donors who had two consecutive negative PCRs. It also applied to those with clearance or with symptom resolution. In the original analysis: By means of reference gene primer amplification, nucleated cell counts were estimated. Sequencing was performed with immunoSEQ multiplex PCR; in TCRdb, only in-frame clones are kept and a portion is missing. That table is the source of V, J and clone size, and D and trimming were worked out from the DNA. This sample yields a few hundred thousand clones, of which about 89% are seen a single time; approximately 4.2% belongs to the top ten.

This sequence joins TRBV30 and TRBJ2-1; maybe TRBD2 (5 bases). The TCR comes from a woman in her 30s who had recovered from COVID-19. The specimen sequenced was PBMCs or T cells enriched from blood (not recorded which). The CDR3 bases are TGTGCCTGGACGTTAGGGAGACTCCCCGGTAGTGAGCAGTTCTTC. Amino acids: CAWTLGRLPGSEQFF.